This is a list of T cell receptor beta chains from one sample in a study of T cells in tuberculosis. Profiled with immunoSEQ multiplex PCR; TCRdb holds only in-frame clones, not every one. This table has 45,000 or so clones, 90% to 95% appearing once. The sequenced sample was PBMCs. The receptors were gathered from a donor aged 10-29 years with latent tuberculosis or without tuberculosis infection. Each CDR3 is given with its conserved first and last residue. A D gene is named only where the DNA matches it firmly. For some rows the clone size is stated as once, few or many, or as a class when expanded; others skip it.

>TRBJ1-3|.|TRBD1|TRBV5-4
CASSRRGLSGNTIYF
TGTGCCAGCAGCCGGAGGGGGCTCTCTGGAAACACCATATATTTT
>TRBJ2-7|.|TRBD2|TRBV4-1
CASSQEGGLAVSYEQYF
TGCGCCAGCAGCCAAGAAGGGGGACTAGCGGTTTCCTACGAGCAGTACTTC
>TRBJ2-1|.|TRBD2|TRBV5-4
CASSPGTSGYNEQFF
TGTGCCAGCAGCCCCGGGACTAGCGGGTACAATGAGCAGTTCTTC
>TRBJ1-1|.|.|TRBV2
CASSNGQPNTEAFF
TGTGCCAGCAGTAATGGACAGCCTAACACTGAAGCTTTCTTT
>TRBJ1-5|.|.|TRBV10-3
CAISGQGGNWPQHF
TGTGCCATCAGTGGTCAGGGTGGGAATTGGCCCCAGCATTTT
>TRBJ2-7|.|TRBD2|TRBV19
CATGGAYEQYF
TGTGCCACCGGGGGGGCCTACGAGCAGTACTTC
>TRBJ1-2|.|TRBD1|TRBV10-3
CAISDPGGAGYGYTF
TGTGCCATCAGTGATCCAGGGGGCGCTGGGTATGGCTACACCTTC
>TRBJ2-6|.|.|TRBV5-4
CASSLTISGANVLTF
TGTGCCAGCAGCTTGACAATCTCTGGGGCCAACGTCCTGACTTTC
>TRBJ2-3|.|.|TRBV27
CASSPLSALAMITDTQYF
TGTGCCAGCAGCCCACTGTCTGCCCTAGCGATGATCACAGATACGCAGTATTTT
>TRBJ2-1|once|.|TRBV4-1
CASSQPPRAKQFF
TGCGCCAGCAGCCAACCCCCCAGGGCTAAGCAGTTCTTC
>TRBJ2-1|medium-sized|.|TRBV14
CASSQVGGMDNEQFF
TGTGCCAGCAGCCAAGTCGGGGGAATGGACAATGAGCAGTTCTTC
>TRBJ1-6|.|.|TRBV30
CAWSTGLGSPLHF
TGTGCCTGGAGTACAGGCCTAGGGTCACCCCTCCACTTT
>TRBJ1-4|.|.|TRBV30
CAWSQSGLISEKLFF
TGTGCCTGGAGTCAATCAGGGCTTATTAGCGAAAAACTGTTTTTT
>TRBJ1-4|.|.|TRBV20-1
CSARTSEKLFF
TGCAGTGCTAGAACTTCCGAAAAACTGTTTTTT
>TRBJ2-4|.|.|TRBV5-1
CASSFGYKSLLNIQYF
TGCGCCAGCAGCTTCGGGTATAAGAGCTTATTGAACATTCAGTACTTC
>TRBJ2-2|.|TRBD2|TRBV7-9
CASSRLAGGPGELFF
TGTGCCAGCAGCCGACTAGCGGGAGGGCCCGGGGAGCTGTTTTTT
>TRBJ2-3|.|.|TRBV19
CASRITPRGTDTQYF
TGTGCCAGTAGGATAACCCCCAGGGGCACAGATACGCAGTATTTT
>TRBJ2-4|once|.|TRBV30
CAWSVRRILSVGAKNIQYF
TGTGCCTGGAGTGTTAGGAGAATATTGTCAGTGGGAGCCAAAAACATTCAGTACTTC
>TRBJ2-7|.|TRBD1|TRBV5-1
CASSHPGTGDYEQYF
TGCGCCAGCAGCCATCCCGGGACAGGGGACTACGAGCAGTACTTC
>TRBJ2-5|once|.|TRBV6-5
CASSRPGDVKETQYF
TGTGCCAGCAGTCGCCCGGGAGATGTAAAAGAGACCCAGTACTTC
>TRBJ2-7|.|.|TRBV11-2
CASTTQGLFDEQYF
TGTGCCAGCACCACACAGGGTTTATTTGACGAGCAGTACTTC
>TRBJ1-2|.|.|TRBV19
CASLIEQGDLKYGYTF
TGTGCCAGCCTGATAGAACAGGGAGATTTAAAGTATGGCTACACCTTC
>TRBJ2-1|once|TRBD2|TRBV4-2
CASSQERTSGRLVSYNEQFF
TGTGCCAGCAGCCAGGAAAGGACTAGCGGTCGCCTGGTCTCCTACAATGAGCAGTTCTTC
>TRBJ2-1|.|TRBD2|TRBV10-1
CASTGTTYNEQFF
TGCGCCAGCACCGGGACTACCTACAATGAGCAGTTCTTC
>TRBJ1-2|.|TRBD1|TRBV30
CAWSVGQGFGYTF
TGTGCCTGGAGTGTAGGACAGGGGTTTGGCTACACCTTC
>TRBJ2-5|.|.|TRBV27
CASSLSHPGLQETQYF
TGTGCCAGCAGTTTATCTCACCCGGGACTCCAAGAGACCCAGTACTTC
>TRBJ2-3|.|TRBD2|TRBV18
CASSPLPSGAQMGTQYF
TGTGCCAGCTCACCACTCCCAAGCGGGGCACAGATGGGTACGCAGTATTTT
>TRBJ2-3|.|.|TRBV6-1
CAARPPGDTQYF
TGTGCCGCCCGACCTCCGGGTGATACGCAGTATTTT
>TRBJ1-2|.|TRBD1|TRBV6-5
CASSTGGQGLGYTF
TGTGCCAGCAGTACAGGGGGGCAAGGCTTAGGCTACACCTTC